These 31 T cell receptor beta chains share one sample of origin, sequenced in a study of control samples from healthy donors and cancer patients. Using immunoSEQ multiplex PCR, the repertoire was profiled, and TCRdb retains in-frame clones only, with some absent. The top ten hold about 5.9% of the sample, which has approximately 99,000 clones, approximately 84% seen once. The sample was blood. The receptors here all came from a man younger than 35 in good health.

The count of this clone is one. This sequence joins TRBV24-1 and TRBJ1-1, with 7 bases that match TRBD1. Germline V lookup: CDR1 KGHDR, CDR2 SFDVKD. CDR3 size: 15 residues. The trim removed 2 bases at V and 5 bases at J, leaving 7 bases unmatched. CDR3 loop: CATSDSRGGATEAFF. CDR3 bases: TGTGCCACCAGTGATTCCAGAGGGGGCGCGACTGAAGCTTTCTTT.

CDR3 region: CATSDGGDRGASDTQYF. The CDR3 DNA reads as TGTGCCACCAGTGACGGTGGGGACAGGGGCGCATCAGATACGCAGTATTTT. This chain links TRBV24-1 with TRBJ2-3, with TRBD1 matching over 10 bases. V lost 4 bases to trimming and J lost 4 bases; unmatched junction nucleotides: 10. Germline V lookup: CDR1 KGHDR, CDR2 SFDVKD. The CDR3 covers 17 residues.

CDR3 DNA: TGTGCCAGCAGTTTCGTCGCTAGCAATGAGCAGTTCTTC. Its protein is CASSFVASNEQFF. The V gene is TRBV27, the J gene TRBJ2-1; D is undetermined. The CDR3 runs 13 residues. Germline V lookup: CDR1 MNHEY, CDR2 SMNVEV (reference sequence). V was trimmed by 3 bases and J by 6 bases, leaving 9 bases between them.

The chain uses TRBV30 and TRBJ1-3; D unresolved. This CDR3 spans 15 amino acids. The V gene's germline CDR1 is GTSNPN and CDR2 SVGIG (reference sequence). Trimming removed 3 bases from V and 1 base from J, with 13 bases in between. The chain's CDR3 is CAWSRRWGSGNTIYF. The DNA of the CDR3 is TGTGCCTGGAGCCGACGGTGGGGATCTGGAAACACCATATATTTT.

This clone has only a few counts. J is TRBJ1-2 and V is TRBV2; TRBD1 matches at 8 bases. Per the germline V gene, CDR1 is SNHLY and CDR2 is FYNNEI. The CDR3 extends over 13 amino acids. Losses at the gene ends were 8 bases for V and 5 bases for J; bases not matched to a gene: 7. The CDR3 nucleotides read TGTGCCAGCGGGGGACAGGTTTCTTATGGCTACACCTTC. This encodes CASGGQVSYGYTF.

The chain joins TRBV7-6 to TRBJ1-4; 9 positions match TRBD1. V trimming: 4 bases; J trimming: 8 bases; junction bases outside the gene matches: 14. Germline lookup yields CDR1 SGHVS and CDR2 FNYEAQ. This CDR3 spans 17 amino acids. The DNA of the CDR3 is TGTGCCAGCAGCTATATATTACCGGGACAGGGCAGGGAAAAACTGTTTTTT. This sequence encodes CASSYILPGQGREKLFF.

The chain joins TRBV5-5 to TRBJ2-3, with TRBD2 matching 8 bases. CDR1 is SGHKS and CDR2 is YYEKEE in the germline V gene (reference sequence). The V and J ends lost 4 bases and 0 bases, in that order; junction bases with no gene match: 10. CDR3 length: 17 amino acids. The CDR3 region is CASSPRGGTTSTDTQYF. DNA for the CDR3: TGTGCCAGCAGCCCCCGGGGGGGAACAACTAGCACAGATACGCAGTATTTT. The complete variable domain, with remaining parts taken from reference TRBV5-5 and TRBJ2-3, reads DAGVTQSPTHLIKTRGQQVTLRCSPISGHKSVSWYQQVLGQGPQFIFQYYEKEERGRGNFPDRFSARQFPNYSSELNVNALLLGDSALYLCASSPRGGTTSTDTQYFGPGTRLTVL.

The chain combines TRBV4-1 with TRBJ1-2; the match to TRBD1 covers 10 bases. Germline loops: CDR1 MGHRA, CDR2 YSYEKL. V trimming: 1 base; J trimming: 4 bases; junction bases outside the gene matches: 3. The length of the CDR3 is 15 residues. CDR3: CASSQADRGIYGYTF. The CDR3 DNA sequence: TGCGCCAGCAGCCAAGCGGACAGGGGGATCTATGGCTACACCTTC.

The chain links TRBV9 to TRBJ1-6; D remains unclear. The germline gives CDR1 SGDLS, CDR2 YYNGEE. Trimming left V 4 bases short and J 7 bases short, with 18 bases between. The CDR3 runs to 16 residues. CDR3 loop: CASSPRVGISNSPLHF. The CDR3 DNA follows: TGTGCCAGCAGCCCCCGTGTCGGGATTTCAAATTCACCCCTCCACTTT.

V and J are TRBV19 and TRBJ2-2; D uncertain. Germline V lookup: CDR1 LNHDA, CDR2 SQIVND (reference sequence). Deletions cut 2 bases from V and 1 base from J, with 11 bases between. The CDR3 has 16 residues. The CDR3: CASSIRIGLNTGELFF. CDR3 coding DNA: TGTGCCAGTAGTATACGGATAGGGCTGAACACCGGGGAGCTGTTTTTT.

V gene TRBV19 combines with J gene TRBJ1-5; D perhaps matches TRBD1 (5 bases). From germline, CDR1 is LNHDA and CDR2 SQIVND (reference sequence). This CDR3 is built from 14 residues. The V and J ends lost 7 bases and 4 bases respectively, with 14 bases between them. The CDR3 DNA reads as TGTGCCAGTACCTCTGACAGAAGTAATCAGCCCCAGCATTTT. It codes for CASTSDRSNQPQHF. The complete variable domain, with remaining parts taken from reference TRBV19 and TRBJ1-5, reads DGGITQSPKYLFRKEGQNVTLSCEQNLNHDAMYWYRQDPGQGLRLIYYSQIVNDFQKGDIAEGYSVSREKKESFPLTVTSAQKNPTAFYLCASTSDRSNQPQHFGDGTRLSIL.

A word on this clone: This CDR3 is also generated by other DNA sequences in the sample. The V and J genes are TRBV4-1 and TRBJ1-1; no firm D call. The CDR3 is made up of 14 amino acids. V lost 1 base, J lost 1 base, and 7 bases lay in between. Germline V gives CDR1 MGHRA, CDR2 YSYEKL. In DNA, the CDR3 is TGCGCCAGCAGCCAAGGACCGACGAACACTGAAGCTTTCTTT. Encoded protein: CASSQGPTNTEAFF.

V gene TRBV7-9 combines with J gene TRBJ1-6; D is ambiguous. Trimming shortened V by 5 bases and J by 3 bases, and 14 bases separated the two germline ends. This CDR3 is 16 amino acids long. The germline V gene encodes CDR1 SEHNR and CDR2 FQNEAQ (reference sequence). The CDR3, as DNA: TGTGCCAGCAGCCATTCTTCCCCCCGCTATAATTCACCCCTCCACTTT. Protein sequence: CASSHSSPRYNSPLHF.

The genes are TRBV6-5 and TRBJ2-1; 7 positions match TRBD2. This CDR3 comprises 15 residues. Germline CDR1 MNHEY, CDR2 SVGAGI. The J segment lost 2 bases and the V segment lost 4 bases, leaving 5 bases of the junction unmatched. The CDR3 reads CASSLGTIPYNEQFF. The DNA for the CDR3 is TGTGCCAGCAGTTTAGGGACTATCCCCTACAATGAGCAGTTCTTC.

The V gene is TRBV4-3, the J gene TRBJ1-2; 8 bases fit TRBD1. J lost 4 bases, V lost 0 bases, and 7 bases had no gene match. The CDR3 is 16 residues long. The V gene's germline CDR1 is LGHNA and CDR2 YSLEER. CDR3 sequence reads: CASSQEVGQGSYGYTF. CDR3 bases: TGCGCCAGCAGCCAAGAGGTTGGACAGGGAAGCTATGGCTACACCTTC.

Details on this clone: This sample includes further DNA sequences coding for the same CDR3. This rearrangement joins TRBV27 to TRBJ1-6; the D is unclear. The V end was cut by 5 bases, the J end by 4 bases, with 18 bases between. The germline gives CDR1 MNHEY, CDR2 SMNVEV (reference sequence). The CDR3 is made up of 17 amino acids. The CDR3 DNA follows: TGTGCCAGCAGTCCCCTCCCTGAGTCGATTTATAATTCACCCCTCCACTTT. Protein sequence: CASSPLPESIYNSPLHF.

The chain recombines TRBV5-6 with TRBJ2-7; 7 nucleotides line up with TRBD1. In germline, CDR1 is SGHDT, CDR2 YYEEEE. The CDR3 consists of 13 residues. In nucleotides, the CDR3 is TGTGCCAGCAGCTTTGGGACAGCCTATGAGCAGTACGTC. It is translated as CASSFGTAYEQYV.

V is TRBV19 and J is TRBJ2-4, with D perhaps being TRBD1 or TRBD2 (5 bases each). V dropped 5 bases and J dropped 4 bases, with 21 bases sitting between them. Germline V gene data show CDR1 as LNHDA and CDR2 as SQIVND (reference sequence). The CDR3 contains 17 residues. CDR3 in DNA: TGTGCCAGTAGTGAATCCGGGGCCTCCACCAAGAAAAACATTCAGTACTTC. It yields the protein CASSESGASTKKNIQYF.

The V gene is TRBV12-5, the J gene TRBJ1-5; unclear D gene. This CDR3 spans 15 amino acids. V lost 4 bases, J lost 4 bases, and 14 bases lay in between. Germline CDR1 and CDR2: LGHNT and FRNRAP. CDR3 DNA sequence: TGTGCTAGTGGTTGGGGTCCTAATAGGAATCAGCCCCAGCATTTT. It is translated as CASGWGPNRNQPQHF.

The chain has TRBV19 and TRBJ2-1, with a possible D match to TRBD1 (5 bases). Germline V gene sequence: CDR1 LNHDA, CDR2 SQIVND (reference sequence). V was shortened by 3 bases and J by 0 bases, with 6 bases between the two germline ends. The CDR3 contains 14 residues. The CDR3 sequence is CASSIQGSYNEQFF. For the CDR3, the DNA is TGTGCCAGTAGTATCCAGGGCTCCTACAATGAGCAGTTCTTC.

This sequence joins TRBV14 and TRBJ1-4; D call uncertain. The CDR3 sequence is 13 residues long. CDR1 is SGHDN, CDR2 FVKESK, per germline. Trimming took off 1 base at V and 7 bases at J, with 7 bases between the two ends. CDR3 region: CASSQVKSEKLFF. CDR3 coding DNA: TGTGCCAGCAGCCAAGTAAAGAGTGAAAAACTGTTTTTT.

The chain is built from TRBV5-1 and TRBJ1-1; 8 bases match TRBD1. The CDR3 totals 16 residues. Losses at the gene ends were 4 bases for V and 0 bases for J; bases not matched to a gene: 8. Per germline, CDR1 SGHRS and CDR2 YFSETQ. CDR3 loop: CASSKGTGGMNTEAFF. The CDR3 nucleotides read TGCGCCAGCAGCAAGGGGACAGGCGGAATGAACACTGAAGCTTTCTTT.

This clone was picked up one time. J is TRBJ1-4 and V is TRBV18, with 7 bases identical to TRBD1. Germline CDR1 KGHSH, CDR2 LQKENI. This CDR3 region has 14 residues. With V trimmed by 6 bases and J by 7 bases, 8 bases remained unmatched. CDR3 sequence reads: CASSPGQSSEKLFF. In nucleotides, the CDR3 is TGTGCCAGCTCCCCGGGACAGTCGAGTGAAAAACTGTTTTTT.

This chain connects TRBV13 to TRBJ2-7; D may be TRBD2 (5 bases). This CDR3 spans 12 amino acids. With 2 bases removed from V and 6 bases from J, the gap between germline ends came to 8 bases. Germline CDR1 and CDR2: PRHDT and FYEKMQ (reference sequence). CDR3 bases: TGTGCCAGCAGCTTAAGCCGGGGCGAGCAGTACTTC. Its translation: CASSLSRGEQYF.

The chain links TRBV4-1 to TRBJ2-7, with D perhaps assigned TRBD1 or TRBD2 (7 bases each). The CDR3 is made up of 16 amino acids. In germline, CDR1 is MGHRA, CDR2 YSYEKL. V lost 4 bases to trimming and J lost 3 bases, with 19 bases between them. This chain's CDR3 is CASSPGGRGKLYEQYF. CDR3 nucleotides: TGCGCCAGCAGCCCGGGGGGCAGGGGGAAACTCTACGAGCAGTACTTC.

The chain joins TRBV28 to TRBJ2-7; D is unclear. V gave up 2 bases and J gave up 4 bases, with 6 bases separating them. This CDR3 has 12 amino acids. Per the germline V gene, CDR1 is MDHEN and CDR2 is SYDVKM. For the CDR3, the DNA is TGTGCCAGCAGTTTACTCCTATACGAGCAGTACTTC. Protein product: CASSLLLYEQYF.

The V and J genes are TRBV3-1 (or the pseudogene TRBV3-2) and TRBJ1-6, with D maybe TRBD1 (5 bases). The ends were cut back, 7 bases at V and 0 bases at J, with 10 bases in the middle. Germline CDR1 reads LGHDT; CDR2 reads YNNKEL (reference sequence). CDR3 length: 15 amino acids. CDR3 sequence reads: CASIKGSSYNSPLHF. CDR3 DNA sequence: TGTGCCAGCATCAAGGGGAGCTCCTATAATTCACCCCTCCACTTT.

The chain's CDR3 is CASSERLTDSDTQYF. CDR3 nucleotides: TGTGCCAGCAGCGAAAGACTGACAGATTCAGATACGCAGTATTTT. This chain joins TRBV9 and TRBJ2-3, with a tentative D call TRBD1 (5 bases). V was pared by 3 bases and J by 4 bases, with 15 bases between. Germline CDR1 and CDR2: SGDLS and YYNGEE. The CDR3 contains 15 residues.

The chain recombines TRBV4-2 with TRBJ1-1, with 7 bases identical to TRBD1. CDR1 and CDR2 (germline): LGHNA, YNFKEQ. The CDR3 has 15 residues. J lost 5 bases, V lost 1 base, and 7 bases had no gene match. This chain's CDR3 is CASSQGDSWGTEAFF. CDR3 coding DNA: TGTGCCAGCAGCCAAGGGGACAGTTGGGGGACTGAAGCTTTCTTT.

This clone was recorded only once. This sequence joins TRBV6-4 and TRBJ2-5; perhaps TRBD1 as D (5 bases). This CDR3 region has 18 residues. Trimming left V 2 bases short and J 5 bases short, with 24 bases between. The germline V gene has CDR1 MRHNA and CDR2 SNTAGT. CDR3 protein: CASSDRSWLWGAFETQYF. CDR3 DNA: TGTGCCAGCAGTGACCGCTCTTGGTTGTGGGGCGCATTTGAGACCCAGTACTTC.

This clone has only a few counts. CDR3 coding DNA: TGTGCCAGCAGTGAGCAGGGAGTTAATGAAAAACTGTTTTTT. This translates into CASSEQGVNEKLFF. V and J are TRBV2 and TRBJ1-4; perhaps TRBD1 as D (5 bases). Trimming removed 3 bases from V and 4 bases from J, with 9 bases in between. This CDR3 has 14 amino acids. In germline, CDR1 is SNHLY, CDR2 FYNNEI.